The text below deals with one TCR beta chain. The antigen it binds to is not known. The input lacks base qualities; no much larger clone sits a single base away. The collaborating institutions used their own protocols to collect whole blood in K2EDTA tubes. Collaborator samples were shipped for TCRbeta analysis as frozen whole blood, isolated PBMCs, or DNA extracted from either sample type. Trimming removed 5 bases from V and 2 bases from J, leaving 16 bases between the germline ends. The germline V gene (reference sequence) gives CDR1 as MNHNY and CDR2 as SVGAGI. The CDR3 contains 16 residues, cysteine and phenylalanine counted. The entry retains the CDR3 DNA only, 48 bases that are in frame from base 1. This sample was taken from a study of blood T cell repertoires in COVID-19 (dated by TCRdb to the early 2020s). Describing the broader study: The collaborator samples originated in the United States, Italy and Spain and spanned the acute and convalescent phases of COVID-19. The material from the prospective study consisted of cDNA or gDNA derived from T cells, B-cell-depleted T cells, or PBMCs. Where HLA class I and class II types were available, the types were taken from metadata supplied by the sample provider, not from assay-based typing. Subjects who had been exposed to COVID-19, were actively infected with it, or had recovered from it provided the deeply sampled blood TCRbeta repertoires that made up the dataset. The samples were drawn from two sources: the first 160 participants of the ongoing ImmuneRACE study, and 1,200 or so subjects contributed by 6 global collaborators. Nearly every sample came with metadata listing a de-identified subject ID, COVID-19 status, age in years and sex. The repertoires were made available in a free public database intended to serve as a resource for research on the immune response to SARS-CoV-2. What the work shows at the level of the full study, not this receptor alone: Clinical and demographic metadata were provided uncurated, with the amount varying by source and participant.

TCRbeta CDR3 regions were amplified from genomic DNA by means of the immunoSEQ Assay, a bias-controlled multiplex PCR. For the original study's pipeline: Nucleated cell counts per sample were estimated from amplification of reference gene primers within the assay. To quantify the absolute abundance of each unique TCRbeta CDR3 rearrangement, sequence reads were collapsed and filtered. For each sample, productive Simpson clonality was calculated as the square root of Simpson's diversity index across productive rearrangements. What TCRdb holds here is the immuneACCESS table cut down to in-frame rearrangements. Part of the clones is not present; checked against another copy, under half of the missing clones reflect an unresolved V gene, and the others are unexplained. That table is the source of V, J and clone size, and D and trimming were worked out from the DNA. This sample is represented by 150,000 to 200,000 clones; 86% of them were singletons. The top ten clonotypes cover 2.5% to 3% of the sample.

The chain is assembled from TRBV6-6 and TRBJ2-1, with no confident D gene call. The sequencing sample was made of peripheral blood. This clonotype was sampled from a woman under 40 with active or convalescent COVID-19. The nucleotides are TGTGCCAGCAGTCCCGGCCTAGGAGTCACCTACAATGAGCAGTTCTTC. Translated, it reads CASSPGLGVTYNEQFF.